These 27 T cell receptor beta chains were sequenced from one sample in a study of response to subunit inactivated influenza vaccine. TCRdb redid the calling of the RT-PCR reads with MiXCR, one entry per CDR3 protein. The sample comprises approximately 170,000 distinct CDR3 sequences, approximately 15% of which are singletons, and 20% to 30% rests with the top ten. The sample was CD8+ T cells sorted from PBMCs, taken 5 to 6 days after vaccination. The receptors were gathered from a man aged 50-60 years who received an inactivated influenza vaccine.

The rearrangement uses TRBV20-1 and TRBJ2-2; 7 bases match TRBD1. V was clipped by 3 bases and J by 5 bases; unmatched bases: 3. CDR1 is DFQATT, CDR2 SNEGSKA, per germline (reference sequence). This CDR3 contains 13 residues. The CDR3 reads CSASQGVTGELFF. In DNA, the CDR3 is TGCAGTGCTAGTCAGGGGGTTACCGGGGAGCTGTTTTTT.

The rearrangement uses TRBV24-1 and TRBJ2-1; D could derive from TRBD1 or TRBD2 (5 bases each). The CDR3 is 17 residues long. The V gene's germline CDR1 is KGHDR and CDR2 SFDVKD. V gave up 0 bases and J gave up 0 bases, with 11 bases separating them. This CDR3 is CATSDLPGQSSYNEQFF. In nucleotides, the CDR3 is TGTGCCACCAGTGATTTGCCGGGGCAGAGCTCCTACAATGAGCAGTTCTTC.

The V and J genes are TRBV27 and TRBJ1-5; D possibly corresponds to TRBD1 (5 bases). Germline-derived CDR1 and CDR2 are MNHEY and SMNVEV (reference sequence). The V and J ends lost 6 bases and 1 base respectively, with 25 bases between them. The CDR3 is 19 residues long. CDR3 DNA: TGTGCCAGCAGCCCGATAATCCCAGGGAGTATAAGGAGCAATCAGCCCCAGCATTTT. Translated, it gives CASSPIIPGSIRSNQPQHF.

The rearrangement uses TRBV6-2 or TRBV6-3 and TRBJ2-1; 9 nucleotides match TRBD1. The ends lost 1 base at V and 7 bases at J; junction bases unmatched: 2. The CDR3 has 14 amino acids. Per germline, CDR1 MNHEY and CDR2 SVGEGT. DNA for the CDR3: TGTGCCAGCAGTTACTACGGGACAGGGAATGAGCAGTTCTTC. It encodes CASSYYGTGNEQFF.

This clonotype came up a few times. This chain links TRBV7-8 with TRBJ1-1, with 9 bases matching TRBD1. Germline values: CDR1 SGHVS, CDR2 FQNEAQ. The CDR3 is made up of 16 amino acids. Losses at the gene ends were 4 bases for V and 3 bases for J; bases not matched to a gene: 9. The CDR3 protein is CASSSPGGQGYTEAFF. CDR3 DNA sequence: TGTGCCAGCAGCTCCCCAGGGGGACAGGGATACACTGAAGCTTTCTTT.

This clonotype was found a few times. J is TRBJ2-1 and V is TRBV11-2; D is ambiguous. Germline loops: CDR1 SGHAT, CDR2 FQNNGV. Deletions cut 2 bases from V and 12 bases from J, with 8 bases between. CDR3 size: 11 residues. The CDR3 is CASSLTWGQFF. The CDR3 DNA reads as TGTGCCAGCAGCTTAACATGGGGGCAGTTCTTC.

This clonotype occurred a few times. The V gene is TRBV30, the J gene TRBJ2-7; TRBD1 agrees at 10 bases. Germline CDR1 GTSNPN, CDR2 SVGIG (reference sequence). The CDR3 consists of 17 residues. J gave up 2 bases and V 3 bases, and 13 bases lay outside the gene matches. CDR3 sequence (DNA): TGTGCCTGGAGCCTCTTACAGGGGACAGGGGACCCCTACGAGCAGTACTTC. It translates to CAWSLLQGTGDPYEQYF.

The CDR3 DNA follows: TGTGCCAGCAGCGTGGGATTCTCGGGCTCCTACGAGCAGTACTTC. This codes for CASSVGFSGSYEQYF. The rearrangement links TRBV7-9 to TRBJ2-7, with D uncertain. Germline CDR1 and CDR2: SEHNR and FQNEAQ (reference sequence). This CDR3 spans 15 amino acids. With 5 bases removed from V and 0 bases from J, the gap between germline ends came to 14 bases.

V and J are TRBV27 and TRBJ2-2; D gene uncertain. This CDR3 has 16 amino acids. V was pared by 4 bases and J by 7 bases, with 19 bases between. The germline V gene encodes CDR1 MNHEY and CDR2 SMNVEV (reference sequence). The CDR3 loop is CASSSITSILRGELFF. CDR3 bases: TGTGCCAGCAGTTCAATTACTTCAATCCTCCGCGGGGAGCTGTTTTTT.

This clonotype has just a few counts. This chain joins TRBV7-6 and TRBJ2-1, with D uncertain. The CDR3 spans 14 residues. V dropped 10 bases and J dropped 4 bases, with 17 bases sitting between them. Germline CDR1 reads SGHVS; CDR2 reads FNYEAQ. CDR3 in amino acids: CATSQDPSYNEQFF. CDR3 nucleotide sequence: TGTGCCACCTCGCAGGACCCTTCATACAATGAGCAGTTCTTC.

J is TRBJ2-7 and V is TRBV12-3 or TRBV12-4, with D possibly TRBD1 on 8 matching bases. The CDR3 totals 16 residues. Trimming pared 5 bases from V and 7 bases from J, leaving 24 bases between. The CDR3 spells CASSPHSGTGFGEQYF. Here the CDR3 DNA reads TGTGCCAGCAGTCCTCACAGCGGGACAGGCTTTGGGGAGCAGTACTTC.

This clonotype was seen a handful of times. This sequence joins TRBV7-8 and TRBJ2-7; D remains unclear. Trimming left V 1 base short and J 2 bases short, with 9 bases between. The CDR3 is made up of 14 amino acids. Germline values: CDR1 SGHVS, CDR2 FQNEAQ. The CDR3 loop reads CASSLGDFPYEQYF. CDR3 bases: TGTGCCAGCAGCTTAGGCGACTTCCCCTACGAGCAGTACTTC.

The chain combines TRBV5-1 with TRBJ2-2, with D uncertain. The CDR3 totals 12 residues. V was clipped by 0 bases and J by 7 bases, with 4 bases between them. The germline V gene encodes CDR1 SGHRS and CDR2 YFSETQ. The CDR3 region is CASSLAHGELFF. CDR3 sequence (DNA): TGCGCCAGCAGCTTGGCCCACGGGGAGCTGTTTTTT. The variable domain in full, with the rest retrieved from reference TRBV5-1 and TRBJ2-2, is KAGVTQTPRYLIKTRGQQVTLSCSPISGHRSVSWYQQTPGQGLQFLFEYFSETQRNKGNFPGRFSGRQFSNSRSEMNVSTLELGDSALYLCASSLAHGELFFGEGSRLTVL.

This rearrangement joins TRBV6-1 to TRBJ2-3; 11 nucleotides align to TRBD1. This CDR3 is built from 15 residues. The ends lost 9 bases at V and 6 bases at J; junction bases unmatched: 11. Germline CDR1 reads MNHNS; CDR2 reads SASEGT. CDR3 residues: CASRRTGGHLDTQYF. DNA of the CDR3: TGTGCCAGTAGGAGGACAGGGGGCCATCTGGATACGCAGTATTTT.

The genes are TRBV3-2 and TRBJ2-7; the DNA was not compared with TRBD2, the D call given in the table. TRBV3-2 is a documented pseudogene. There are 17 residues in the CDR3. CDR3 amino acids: CASSQDNRLAGDYEQYF. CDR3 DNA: TGTGCCAGCAGCCAAGATAACCGACTAGCGGGAGACTACGAGCAGTACTTC.

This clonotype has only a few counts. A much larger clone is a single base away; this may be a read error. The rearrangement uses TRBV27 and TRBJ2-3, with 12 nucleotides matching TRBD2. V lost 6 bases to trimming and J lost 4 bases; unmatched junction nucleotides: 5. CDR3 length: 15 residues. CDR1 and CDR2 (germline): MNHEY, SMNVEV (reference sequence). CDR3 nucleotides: TGTGCCAGCAGCATACTAGCGGGGGGAGCAGATACGCAGTATTTT. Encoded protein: CASSILAGGADTQYF.

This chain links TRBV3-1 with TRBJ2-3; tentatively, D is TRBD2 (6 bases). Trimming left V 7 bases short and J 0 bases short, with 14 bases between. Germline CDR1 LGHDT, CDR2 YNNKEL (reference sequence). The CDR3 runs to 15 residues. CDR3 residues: CASTESGPSTDTQYF. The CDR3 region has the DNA TGTGCCAGCACAGAAAGCGGGCCTAGCACAGATACGCAGTATTTT.

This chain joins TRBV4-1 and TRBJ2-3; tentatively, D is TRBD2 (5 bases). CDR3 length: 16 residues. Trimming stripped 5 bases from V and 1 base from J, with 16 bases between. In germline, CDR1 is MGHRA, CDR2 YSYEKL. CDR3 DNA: TGCGCCAGCAGCTTCCGACTACCACCAGGCACAGATACGCAGTATTTT. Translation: CASSFRLPPGTDTQYF.

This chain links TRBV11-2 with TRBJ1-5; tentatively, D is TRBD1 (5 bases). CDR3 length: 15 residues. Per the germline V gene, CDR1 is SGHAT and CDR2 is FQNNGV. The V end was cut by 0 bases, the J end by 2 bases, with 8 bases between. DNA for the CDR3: TGTGCCAGCAGCTTAGAAGCGGGGGGCAATCAGCCCCAGCATTTT. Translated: CASSLEAGGNQPQHF.

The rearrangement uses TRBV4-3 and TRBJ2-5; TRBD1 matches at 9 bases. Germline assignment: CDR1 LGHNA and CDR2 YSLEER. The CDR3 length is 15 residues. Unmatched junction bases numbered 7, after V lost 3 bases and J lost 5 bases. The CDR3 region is CASSQKQGAWETQYF. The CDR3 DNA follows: TGCGCCAGCAGCCAGAAACAGGGGGCTTGGGAGACCCAGTACTTC.

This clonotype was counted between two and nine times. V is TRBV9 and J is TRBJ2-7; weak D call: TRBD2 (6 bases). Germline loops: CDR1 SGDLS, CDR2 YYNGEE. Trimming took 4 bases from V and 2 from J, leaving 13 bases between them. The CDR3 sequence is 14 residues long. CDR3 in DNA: TGTGCCAGCAGCCCGAGGGAGGCGGCCTACGAGCAGTACTTC. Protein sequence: CASSPREAAYEQYF.

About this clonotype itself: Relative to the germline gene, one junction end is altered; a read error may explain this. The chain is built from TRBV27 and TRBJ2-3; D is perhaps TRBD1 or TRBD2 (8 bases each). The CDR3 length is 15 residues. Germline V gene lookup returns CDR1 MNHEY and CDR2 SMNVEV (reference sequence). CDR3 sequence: CASRRTGNSGDRQYF. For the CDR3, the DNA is TGTGCGAGCCGCCGGACAGGGAATAGCGGGGATAGGCAGTATTTT.

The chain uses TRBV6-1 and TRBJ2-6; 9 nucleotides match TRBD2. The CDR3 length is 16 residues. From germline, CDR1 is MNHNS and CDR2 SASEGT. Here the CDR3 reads CATEREAPSGANVLTF. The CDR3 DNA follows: TGTGCGACCGAGCGGGAGGCCCCTTCGGGGGCCAACGTCCTGACTTTC.

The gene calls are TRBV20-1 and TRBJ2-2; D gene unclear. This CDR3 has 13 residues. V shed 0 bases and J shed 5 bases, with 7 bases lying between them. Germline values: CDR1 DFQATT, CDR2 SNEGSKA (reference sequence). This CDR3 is CSARDKGTGELFF. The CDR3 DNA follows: TGCAGTGCTAGAGATAAGGGAACCGGGGAGCTGTTTTTT.

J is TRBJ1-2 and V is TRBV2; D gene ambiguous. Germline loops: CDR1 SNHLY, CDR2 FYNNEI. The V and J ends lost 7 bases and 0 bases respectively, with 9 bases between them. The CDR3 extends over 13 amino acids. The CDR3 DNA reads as TGTGCCAGCAAGGATTTTTCTAACTATGGCTACACCTTC. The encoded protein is CASKDFSNYGYTF. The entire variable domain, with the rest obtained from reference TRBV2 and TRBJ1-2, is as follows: EPEVTQTPSHQVTQMGQEVILRCVPISNHLYFYWYRQILGQKVEFLVSFYNNEISEKSEIFDDQFSVERPDGSNFTLKIRSTKLEDSAMYFCASKDFSNYGYTFGSGTRLTVV.

DNA of the CDR3: TGCGCCAGCAGCCAAGAGAGACAGACTACCTACGAGCAGTACTTC. Protein sequence: CASSQERQTTYEQYF. V is TRBV4-3 and J is TRBJ2-7; D may be TRBD1 or TRBD2 (5 bases each). Germline values: CDR1 LGHNA, CDR2 YSLEER. The CDR3 extends over 15 amino acids. The V gene lost 0 bases and the J gene lost 2 bases, with 11 bases spanning the gap.

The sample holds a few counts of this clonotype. CDR3: CASSDSPYSPLHF. The CDR3 DNA sequence: TGTGCCAGCAGCGACAGTCCGTATTCACCCCTCCACTTT. The rearrangement joins TRBV27 to TRBJ1-6; perhaps TRBD1 as D (5 bases). The CDR3 spans 13 residues. V lost 6 bases, J lost 8 bases, and 11 bases lay in between. CDR1 is MNHEY and CDR2 is SMNVEV in the germline V gene (reference sequence).